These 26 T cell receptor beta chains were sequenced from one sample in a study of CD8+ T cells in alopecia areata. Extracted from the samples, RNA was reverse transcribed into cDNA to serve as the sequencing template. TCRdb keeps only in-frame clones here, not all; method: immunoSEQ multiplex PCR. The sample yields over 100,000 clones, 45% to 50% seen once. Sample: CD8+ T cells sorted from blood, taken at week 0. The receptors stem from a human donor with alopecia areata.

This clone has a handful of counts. CDR3 sequence (DNA): TGCAGCGTTGAGGGGACTAGCGGGGGCCTTAACAATGAGCAGTTCTTC. Its translation is CSVEGTSGGLNNEQFF. The chain couples TRBV29-1 to TRBJ2-1; 14 bases align to TRBD2. The junction had 6 bases not matched to a gene; V was cut back by 3 bases and J by 5 bases. This CDR3 comprises 16 residues. Per the germline V gene, CDR1 is SQVTM and CDR2 is ANQGSEA.

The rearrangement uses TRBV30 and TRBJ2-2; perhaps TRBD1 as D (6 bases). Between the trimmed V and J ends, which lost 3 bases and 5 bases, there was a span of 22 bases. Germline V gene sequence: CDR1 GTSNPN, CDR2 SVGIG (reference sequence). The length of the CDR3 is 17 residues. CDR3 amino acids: CAWRPLGEQGWTGELFF. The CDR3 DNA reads TGTGCCTGGAGACCCCTTGGGGAGCAGGGGTGGACCGGGGAGCTGTTTTTT.

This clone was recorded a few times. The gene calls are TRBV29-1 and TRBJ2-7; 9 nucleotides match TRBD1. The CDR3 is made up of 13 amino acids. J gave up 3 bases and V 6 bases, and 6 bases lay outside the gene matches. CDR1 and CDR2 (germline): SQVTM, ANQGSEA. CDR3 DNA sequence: TGCAGCGTCTTCGGGACAGGGAACTACGAGCAGTACTTC. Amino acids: CSVFGTGNYEQYF.

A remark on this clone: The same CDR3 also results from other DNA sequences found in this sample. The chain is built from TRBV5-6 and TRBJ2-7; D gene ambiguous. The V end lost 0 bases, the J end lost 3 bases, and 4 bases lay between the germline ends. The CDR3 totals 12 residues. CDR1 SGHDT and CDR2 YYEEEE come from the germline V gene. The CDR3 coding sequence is TGTGCCAGCAGCTTGGGGGGCTACGAGCAGTACTTC. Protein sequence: CASSLGGYEQYF.

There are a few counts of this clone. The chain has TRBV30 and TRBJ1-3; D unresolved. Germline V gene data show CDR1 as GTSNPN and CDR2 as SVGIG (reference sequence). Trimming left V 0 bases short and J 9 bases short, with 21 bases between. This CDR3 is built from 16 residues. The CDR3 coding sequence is TGTGCCTGGAGTGTACTTCACCCAGTCCTCGAGAGCACCATATATTTT. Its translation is CAWSVLHPVLESTIYF.

The CDR3 protein is CASSLAGEGADWNEQFF. CDR3 coding DNA: TGTGCCAGCAGCTTAGCGGGTGAGGGGGCTGATTGGAATGAGCAGTTCTTC. The V and J genes are TRBV7-9 and TRBJ2-1; 7 bases match TRBD1. Germline values: CDR1 SEHNR, CDR2 FQNEAQ (reference sequence). This CDR3 spans 17 amino acids. Trimming at V came to 0 bases and at J to 7 bases, leaving 12 bases not matched to a gene.

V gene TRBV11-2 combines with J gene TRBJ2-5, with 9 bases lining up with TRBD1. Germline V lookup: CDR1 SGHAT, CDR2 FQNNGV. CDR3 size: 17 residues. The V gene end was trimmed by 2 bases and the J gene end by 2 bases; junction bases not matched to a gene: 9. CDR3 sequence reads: CASSLYGTGLAQETQYF. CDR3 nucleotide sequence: TGTGCCAGCAGCTTATATGGGACAGGGTTGGCTCAAGAGACCCAGTACTTC.

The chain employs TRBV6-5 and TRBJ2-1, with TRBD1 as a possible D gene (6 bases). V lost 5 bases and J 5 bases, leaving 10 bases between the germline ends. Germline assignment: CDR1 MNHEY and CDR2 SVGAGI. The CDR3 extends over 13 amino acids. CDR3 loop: CASSPGTNNEQFF. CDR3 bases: TGTGCCAGCAGTCCCGGGACAAACAATGAGCAGTTCTTC.

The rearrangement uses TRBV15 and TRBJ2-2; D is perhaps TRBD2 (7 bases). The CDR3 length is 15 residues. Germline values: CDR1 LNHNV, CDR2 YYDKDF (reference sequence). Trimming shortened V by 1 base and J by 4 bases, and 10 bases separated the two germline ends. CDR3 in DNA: TGTGCCACCAGCAGAGTGCGGGGGCCCACCGGGGAGCTGTTTTTT. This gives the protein CATSRVRGPTGELFF.

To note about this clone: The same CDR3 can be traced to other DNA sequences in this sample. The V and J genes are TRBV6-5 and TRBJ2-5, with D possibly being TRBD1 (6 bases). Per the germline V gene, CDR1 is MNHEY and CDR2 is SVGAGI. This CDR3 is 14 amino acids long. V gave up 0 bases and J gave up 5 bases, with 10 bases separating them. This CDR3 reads CASSYSGAGETQYF. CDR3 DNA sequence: TGTGCCAGCAGTTACTCGGGGGCCGGGGAGACCCAGTACTTC.

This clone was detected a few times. CDR3: CASSQDRDPGNTIYF. CDR3 sequence (DNA): TGCGCCAGCAGCCAAGATCGAGACCCTGGAAACACCATATATTTT. The chain is built from TRBV4-1 and TRBJ1-3, with D unclear. The germline V gene has CDR1 MGHRA and CDR2 YSYEKL. The CDR3 length is 15 residues. Trimming pared 0 bases from V and 2 bases from J, leaving 8 bases between.

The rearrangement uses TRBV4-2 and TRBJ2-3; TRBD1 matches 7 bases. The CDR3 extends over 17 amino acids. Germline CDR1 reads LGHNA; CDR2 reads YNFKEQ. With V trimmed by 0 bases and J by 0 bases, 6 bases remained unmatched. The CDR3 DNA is TGTGCCAGCAGCCAAGAGTGGACAGGACCTAGCACAGATACGCAGTATTTT. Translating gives CASSQEWTGPSTDTQYF.

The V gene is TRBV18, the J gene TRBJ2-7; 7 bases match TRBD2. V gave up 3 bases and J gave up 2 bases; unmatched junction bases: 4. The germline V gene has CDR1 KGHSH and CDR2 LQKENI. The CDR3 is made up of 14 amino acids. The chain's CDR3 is CASSPSGGTYEQYF. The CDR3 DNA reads TGTGCCAGCTCACCCTCGGGGGGTACCTACGAGCAGTACTTC.

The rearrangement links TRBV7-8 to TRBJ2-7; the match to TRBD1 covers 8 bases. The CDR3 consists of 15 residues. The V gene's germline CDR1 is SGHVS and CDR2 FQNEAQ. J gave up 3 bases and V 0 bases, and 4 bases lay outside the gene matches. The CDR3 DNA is TGTGCCAGCAGCTTAGCGAGTGACAGGGGCTACGAGCAGTACTTC. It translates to CASSLASDRGYEQYF.

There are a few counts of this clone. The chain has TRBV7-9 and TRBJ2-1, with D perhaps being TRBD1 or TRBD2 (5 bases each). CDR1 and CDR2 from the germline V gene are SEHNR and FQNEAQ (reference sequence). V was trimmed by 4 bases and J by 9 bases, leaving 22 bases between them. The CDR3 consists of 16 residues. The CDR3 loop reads CASSYSTGRLGGEQFF. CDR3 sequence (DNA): TGTGCCAGCAGCTATTCAACGGGCAGACTTGGGGGTGAGCAGTTCTTC.

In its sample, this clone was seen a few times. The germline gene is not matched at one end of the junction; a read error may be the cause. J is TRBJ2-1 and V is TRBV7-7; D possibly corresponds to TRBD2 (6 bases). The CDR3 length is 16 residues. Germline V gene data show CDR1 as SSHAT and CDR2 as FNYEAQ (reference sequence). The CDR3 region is CASSPGTAGPYFEQFF. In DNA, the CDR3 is TGTGCTAGCAGCCCGGGGACGGCGGGACCGTATTTTGAGCAGTTCTTC. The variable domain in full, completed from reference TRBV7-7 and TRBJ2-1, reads GAGVSQSPRYKVTKRGQDVTLRCDPISSHATLYWYQQALGQGPEFLTYFNYEAQPDKSGLPSDRFSAERPEGSISTLTIQRTEQRDSAMYRCASSPGTAGPYFEQFFGPGTRLTVL.

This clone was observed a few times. The DNA of the CDR3 is TGTGCCAGTAGTACTCGGGACGACCGGGCTGATTCACCCCTCCACTTT. This encodes CASSTRDDRADSPLHF. The chain combines TRBV19 with TRBJ1-6; perhaps TRBD1 as D (5 bases). V gave up 4 bases and J gave up 8 bases, with 18 bases separating them. The CDR3 has 16 amino acids. The germline V gene encodes CDR1 LNHDA and CDR2 SQIVND (reference sequence).

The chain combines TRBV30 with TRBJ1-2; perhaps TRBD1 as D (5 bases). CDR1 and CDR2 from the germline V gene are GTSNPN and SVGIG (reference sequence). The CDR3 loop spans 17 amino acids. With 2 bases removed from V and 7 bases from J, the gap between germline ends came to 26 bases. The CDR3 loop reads CAWSPLDIRDDGGGYTF. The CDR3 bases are TGTGCCTGGAGTCCCCTGGACATTCGGGACGATGGCGGTGGCTACACCTTC.

The CDR3 DNA follows: TGTGCCAGCAGCCCCCACCGAGGGGGGACTTCCTACAATGAGCAGTTCTTC. The encoded protein is CASSPHRGGTSYNEQFF. The rearrangement uses TRBV7-9 and TRBJ2-1, with D perhaps given as TRBD1 or TRBD2 (6 bases each). The CDR3 spans 17 residues. The V end was cut by 5 bases, the J end by 1 base, with 18 bases between. Per germline, CDR1 SEHNR and CDR2 FQNEAQ (reference sequence).

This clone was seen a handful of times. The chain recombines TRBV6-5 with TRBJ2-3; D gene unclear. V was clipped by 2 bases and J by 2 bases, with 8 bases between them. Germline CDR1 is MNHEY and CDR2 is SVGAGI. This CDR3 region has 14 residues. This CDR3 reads CASSYTAYTDTQYF. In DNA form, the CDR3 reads TGTGCCAGCAGTTACACAGCCTACACAGATACGCAGTATTTT.

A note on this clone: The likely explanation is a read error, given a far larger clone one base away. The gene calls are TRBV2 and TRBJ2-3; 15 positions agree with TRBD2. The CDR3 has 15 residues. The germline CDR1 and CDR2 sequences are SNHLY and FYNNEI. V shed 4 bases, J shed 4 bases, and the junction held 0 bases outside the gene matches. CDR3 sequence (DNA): TGTGCCAGCAGTGGGACTAGCGGGGGGGCAGATACGCAGTATTTT. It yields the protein CASSGTSGGADTQYF.

CDR3: CASGLVHPGGFIADTQYF. CDR3 bases: TGTGCTAGTGGTTTGGTACATCCCGGAGGATTTATTGCAGATACGCAGTATTTT. The chain is built from TRBV12-5 and TRBJ2-3, with D possibly being TRBD2 (5 bases). The V gene lost 0 bases and the J gene lost 4 bases, with 20 bases spanning the gap. The germline V gene encodes CDR1 LGHNT and CDR2 FRNRAP. This CDR3 has 18 residues.

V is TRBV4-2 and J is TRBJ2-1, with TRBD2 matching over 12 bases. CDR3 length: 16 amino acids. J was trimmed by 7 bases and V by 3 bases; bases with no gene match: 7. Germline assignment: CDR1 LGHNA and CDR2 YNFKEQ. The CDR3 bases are TGTGCCAGCAGCCAGCTAGCGGGGGGGGAGGATAATGAGCAGTTCTTC. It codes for CASSQLAGGEDNEQFF.

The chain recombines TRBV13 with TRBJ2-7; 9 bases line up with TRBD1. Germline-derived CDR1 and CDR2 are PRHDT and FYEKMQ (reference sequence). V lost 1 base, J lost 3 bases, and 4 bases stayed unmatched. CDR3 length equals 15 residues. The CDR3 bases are TGTGCCAGCAGCTTAGCTCTGGACAGGGGCTACGAGCAGTACTTC. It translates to CASSLALDRGYEQYF.

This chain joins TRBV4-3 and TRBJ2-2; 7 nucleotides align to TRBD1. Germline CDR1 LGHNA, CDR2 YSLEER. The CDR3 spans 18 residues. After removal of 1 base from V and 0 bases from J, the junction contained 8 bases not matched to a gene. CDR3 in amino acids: CASSQAPPGTANTGELFF. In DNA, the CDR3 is TGCGCCAGCAGCCAAGCGCCCCCCGGGACAGCGAACACCGGGGAGCTGTTTTTT.

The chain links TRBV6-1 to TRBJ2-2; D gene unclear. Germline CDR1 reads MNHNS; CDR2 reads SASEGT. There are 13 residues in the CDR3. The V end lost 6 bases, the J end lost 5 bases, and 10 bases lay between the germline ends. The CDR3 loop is CASRLAGTGELFF. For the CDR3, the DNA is TGTGCCAGCAGATTAGCCGGGACCGGGGAGCTGTTTTTT.